The 18 T cell receptor beta chains below come from one sample, sequenced in a study of blood T cell repertoires in COVID-19. TCRdb's table, derived via immunoSEQ multiplex PCR, lists solely in-frame clones and lacks some. Of some 96,000 clones in the sample, 85% to 90% were seen once. Sequencing was carried out using peripheral blood. The receptors stem from a human donor in a cohort sampled during active COVID-19.

The genes are TRBV30 and TRBJ2-7; possible D gene TRBD2, 7 bases. Trimming stripped 5 bases from V and 7 bases from J, with 27 bases between. CDR1 and CDR2 (germline): GTSNPN, SVGIG (reference sequence). The length of the CDR3 is 16 residues. The DNA for the CDR3 is TGTGCCTGGGGTCCCCCGGGGGCGGGGGTTAACGGGGAGCAGTACTTC. It encodes CAWGPPGAGVNGEQYF.

The CDR3 region is CASSPSGTSIGEQFF. In DNA, the CDR3 is TGTGCCAGCTCACCATCCGGGACTAGTATCGGTGAGCAGTTCTTC. This chain connects TRBV18 to TRBJ2-1, with 8 bases fitting TRBD2. Looked up from germline, CDR1 is KGHSH and CDR2 is LQKENI. The V and J ends lost 2 bases and 9 bases, in that order; junction bases with no gene match: 9. The CDR3 runs to 15 residues. The complete variable domain, with remaining parts taken from reference TRBV18 and TRBJ2-1, reads NAGVMQNPRHLVRRRGQEARLRCSPMKGHSHVYWYRQLPEEGLKFMVYLQKENIIDESGMPKERFSAEFPKEGPSILRIQQVVRGDSAAYFCASSPSGTSIGEQFFGPGTRLTVL.

In DNA form, the CDR3 reads TGCAGCGTTGAGTGGGGAGACGGCCGCAAGACCCAGTACTTC. Translation: CSVEWGDGRKTQYF. This chain joins TRBV29-1 and TRBJ2-5; D might be TRBD2 (5 bases). CDR3 size: 14 residues. The germline V gene encodes CDR1 SQVTM and CDR2 ANQGSEA. V was trimmed by 3 bases and J by 6 bases, leaving 17 bases between them.

The CDR3 loop is CSASGTAMDKNEKLFF. The DNA of the CDR3 is TGCAGTGCTAGTGGGACAGCGATGGACAAAAATGAAAAACTGTTTTTT. This rearrangement joins TRBV20-1 to TRBJ1-4, with TRBD1 matching over 7 bases. V lost 3 bases, J lost 5 bases, and 12 bases stayed unmatched. The length of the CDR3 is 16 residues. CDR1 DFQATT and CDR2 SNEGSKA come from the germline V gene (reference sequence).

The CDR3: CASSLSGSYTDTQYF. The CDR3 nucleotides read TGTGCCAGCAGCCTTAGCGGGAGTTACACAGATACGCAGTATTTT. The rearrangement uses TRBV7-3 and TRBJ2-3; 9 nucleotides match TRBD2. CDR3 length: 15 amino acids. Germline CDR1 is SGHTA and CDR2 is FQGTGA. J was trimmed by 2 bases and V by 5 bases; bases with no gene match: 5.

V gene TRBV19 combines with J gene TRBJ2-7; 7 positions match TRBD1. The V segment lost 5 bases and the J segment 4 bases; nucleotides outside the gene matches: 8. The germline CDR1 and CDR2 sequences are LNHDA and SQIVND (reference sequence). The CDR3 has 14 residues. The CDR3 loop reads CASSPDRVNYEQYF. The CDR3 nucleotides read TGTGCCAGTAGTCCTGACAGGGTGAATTACGAGCAGTACTTC.

The V call is TRBV29-1, the J call TRBJ2-5, with TRBD2 identical over 7 bases. Germline CDR1 and CDR2: SQVTM and ANQGSEA. This CDR3 is built from 14 residues. Unmatched junction bases numbered 9, after V lost 4 bases and J lost 4 bases. The CDR3 reads CSVVRAGSVETQYF. The CDR3 nucleotides read TGCAGCGTTGTCCGAGCGGGAAGCGTAGAGACCCAGTACTTC.

The genes are TRBV25-1 and TRBJ1-4; 7 bases are a match to TRBD1. From germline, CDR1 is MGHDK and CDR2 SYGVNS. The CDR3 totals 16 residues. The trim removed 4 bases at V and 0 bases at J, leaving 5 bases unmatched. Here the CDR3 reads CASSGGQGATNEKLFF. The CDR3 nucleotides read TGTGCCAGCAGTGGGGGGCAGGGGGCAACTAATGAAAAACTGTTTTTT.

J is TRBJ1-2 and V is TRBV27, with 7 bases aligning to TRBD1. Unmatched junction bases numbered 10, after V lost 7 bases and J lost 5 bases. This CDR3 spans 14 amino acids. Germline CDR1 and CDR2: MNHEY and SMNVEV (reference sequence). The CDR3 sequence: CASTLRQGLYGYTF. In DNA, the CDR3 is TGTGCCAGCACCCTACGACAGGGTTTGTATGGCTACACCTTC.

This clone was seen more than once but under ten times. This chain joins TRBV5-8 and TRBJ1-5, with a possible D match to TRBD1 (5 bases). From germline, CDR1 is SGHTS and CDR2 YDEGEE. CDR3 length: 17 residues. V dropped 2 bases and J dropped 0 bases, with 15 bases sitting between them. CDR3 residues: CASSLRGRGASNQPQHF. In nucleotides, the CDR3 is TGTGCCAGCAGCTTAAGGGGTAGGGGCGCTAGCAATCAGCCCCAGCATTTT.

The V and J genes are TRBV7-7 and TRBJ2-5; D is ambiguous. V was shortened by 3 bases and J by 4 bases, with 3 bases between the two germline ends. The CDR3 contains 11 residues. Germline-derived CDR1 and CDR2 are SSHAT and FNYEAQ (reference sequence). The CDR3 loop is CASSFGETQYF. In nucleotides, the CDR3 is TGTGCCAGCAGCTTCGGAGAGACCCAGTACTTC. The full variable domain, its missing parts supplied by reference TRBV7-7 and TRBJ2-5, is GAGVSQSPRYKVTKRGQDVTLRCDPISSHATLYWYQQALGQGPEFLTYFNYEAQPDKSGLPSDRFSAERPEGSISTLTIQRTEQRDSAMYRCASSFGETQYFGPGTRLLVL.

The chain employs TRBV28 and TRBJ1-2; perhaps TRBD1 as D (5 bases). The CDR3 contains 14 residues. Germline V gene data show CDR1 as MDHEN and CDR2 as SYDVKM. Trimming left V 2 bases short and J 2 bases short, with 9 bases between. The CDR3 bases are TGTGCCAGCAGTTTAGGGGCGGGAAACTATGGCTACACCTTC. Translation gives CASSLGAGNYGYTF.

The genes are TRBV7-2 and TRBJ2-5; a weak D match, TRBD2 (6 bases). The CDR3 contains 16 residues. V gave up 3 bases and J gave up 1 base, with 15 bases separating them. The germline V gene encodes CDR1 SGHTA and CDR2 FQGNSA. The CDR3 region has the DNA TGTGCCAGCAGCTTCGGTCGGGGGAAGGGCCAAGAGACCCAGTACTTC. It translates to CASSFGRGKGQETQYF.

The chain carries TRBV11-2 and TRBJ1-6, with unresolved D. Germline V CDR1 and CDR2: SGHAT, FQNNGV. This CDR3 has 14 residues. Trimming stripped 1 base from V and 6 bases from J, with 7 bases between. In DNA, the CDR3 is TGTGCCAGCAGCTTAGGCGGGATTAATTCACCCCTCCACTTT. Its translation: CASSLGGINSPLHF.

This chain uses TRBV4-3 with TRBJ1-2; 8 bases fit TRBD1. The CDR3 length is 16 residues. Germline V lookup: CDR1 LGHNA, CDR2 YSLEER. The ends lost 0 bases at V and 8 bases at J; junction bases unmatched: 11. CDR3 loop: CASSQDPTGRGQGYTF. CDR3 in DNA: TGCGCCAGCAGCCAAGATCCAACGGGCAGGGGGCAAGGCTACACCTTC.

This clone was counted once. The chain joins TRBV5-1 to TRBJ2-2; D not resolved. Trimming cost V 4 bases and J 4 bases, with 8 bases left between them. The CDR3 is made up of 13 amino acids. CDR1 and CDR2 from the germline V gene are SGHRS and YFSETQ. The CDR3 DNA reads as TGCGCCAGCAGCCAGGCCAGCACCGGGGAGCTGTTTTTT. It specifies CASSQASTGELFF. Full variable domain (outside the CDR3, taken from reference TRBV5-1 and TRBJ2-2): KAGVTQTPRYLIKTRGQQVTLSCSPISGHRSVSWYQQTPGQGLQFLFEYFSETQRNKGNFPGRFSGRQFSNSRSEMNVSTLELGDSALYLCASSQASTGELFFGEGSRLTVL.

The chain carries TRBV4-3 and TRBJ2-1; 10 nucleotides agree with TRBD2. The CDR3 is made up of 15 amino acids. J gave up 6 bases and V 0 bases, and 2 bases lay outside the gene matches. CDR1 and CDR2 (germline): LGHNA, YSLEER. DNA of the CDR3: TGCGCCAGCAGCCAAGAGGCTAGCGGGGGCAATGAGCAGTTCTTC. Its translation: CASSQEASGGNEQFF.

The chain couples TRBV5-1 to TRBJ2-3; D perhaps matches TRBD2 (5 bases). Deletions cut 7 bases from V and 0 bases from J, with 18 bases between. Per the germline V gene, CDR1 is SGHRS and CDR2 is YFSETQ. The CDR3 runs 16 residues. The CDR3 loop is CASALHPRESTDTQYF. CDR3 sequence (DNA): TGCGCCAGCGCGCTCCACCCCCGGGAAAGCACAGATACGCAGTATTTT.